Listed here are 22 T cell receptor beta chains from one sample, sequenced in a study of T cell repertoires in cytomegalovirus infection. No antigen has been assigned to these receptors. From the reads, TCRdb called clonotypes with MiXCR, one entry per CDR3 protein. The sample gives about 350,000 distinct CDR3 sequences, about 35% of which show up once; less than 15% is in the top ten. Sequencing was performed on cultured PBMCs, taken from culture after CMV antigen stimulation. The source is a human donor in good health (CMV status not recorded). Some clones in this sample may be carry-over from other donors' samples.

This clonotype was detected a few times. The rearrangement links TRBV6-1 to TRBJ2-5; D remains ambiguous. Germline V gene sequence: CDR1 MNHNS, CDR2 SASEGT. V lost 7 bases and J lost 5, with 8 bases in between. The CDR3 has 11 amino acids. The CDR3 protein is CASTGLETQYF. The CDR3 DNA reads as TGTGCCAGCACCGGGCTTGAGACCCAGTACTTC.

The chain employs TRBV7-2 and TRBJ1-3; D remains unclear. Trimming took 1 base from V and 4 from J, leaving 8 bases between them. Per germline, CDR1 SGHTA and CDR2 FQGNSA. The CDR3 length is 14 residues. The CDR3 DNA is TGTGCCAGCAGCTTAGTGGGCTGGGGAAACACCATATATTTT. It specifies CASSLVGWGNTIYF.

This clonotype has only a few counts. The J gene is TRBJ2-1, the V gene TRBV7-2; D ambiguous. CDR3 length: 13 residues. Germline assignment: CDR1 SGHTA and CDR2 FQGNSA. V was trimmed by 1 base and J by 10 bases, leaving 11 bases between them. The CDR3 nucleotides are TGTGCCAGCAGCTTAGATCTGCGGTTCGAGCAGTTCTTC. This encodes CASSLDLRFEQFF. Using reference TRBV7-2 and TRBJ2-1 for the parts outside the CDR3, the full variable domain is GAGVSQSPSNKVTEKGKDVELRCDPISGHTALYWYRQSLGQGLEFLIYFQGNSAPDKSGLPSDRFSAERTGGSVSTLTIQRTQQEDSAVYLCASSLDLRFEQFFGPGTRLTVL.

This clonotype was picked up many times. The chain joins TRBV6-2 or TRBV6-3 to TRBJ2-7, with TRBD2 matching 12 bases. V lost 6 bases and J lost 6; bases outside the gene matches: 3. The germline gives CDR1 MNHEY, CDR2 SVGEGT. There are 13 residues in the CDR3. The CDR3 loop reads CASRTSGRPEQYV. CDR3 in DNA: TGTGCCAGCAGGACTAGCGGGAGACCCGAGCAGTACGTC.

This chain uses TRBV12-3 or TRBV12-4 with TRBJ1-1; possible D gene TRBD1, 5 bases. The CDR3 consists of 15 residues. Trimming removed 5 bases from V and 0 bases from J, with 13 bases in between. CDR3 sequence reads: CASSAETVMNTEAFF. CDR3 DNA: TGTGCCAGCAGTGCCGAGACAGTCATGAACACTGAAGCTTTCTTT.

The chain carries TRBV28 and TRBJ2-3; possible D gene TRBD2, 6 bases. The ends were cut back, 5 bases at V and 2 bases at J, with 17 bases in the middle. CDR1 and CDR2 from the germline V gene are MDHEN and SYDVKM. CDR3 length: 16 residues. CDR3 nucleotide sequence: TGTGCCAGCAGTACCTCAAGCGGAGGGCTCACAGATACGCAGTATTTT. As protein: CASSTSSGGLTDTQYF.

This chain links TRBV27 with TRBJ2-5; 11 positions match TRBD1. The CDR3 is 15 residues long. V gave up 5 bases and J gave up 5 bases; unmatched junction bases: 7. The germline CDR1 and CDR2 sequences are MNHEY and SMNVEV (reference sequence). CDR3 loop: CASSPGTGGYETQYF. Here the CDR3 DNA reads TGTGCCAGCAGTCCGGGGACAGGGGGGTATGAGACCCAGTACTTC.

CDR3 in DNA: TGTGCCACCAGCGGGAAGGAGGGAAGTGTTAGGACCTACGAGCAGTACTTC. Its translation is CATSGKEGSVRTYEQYF. The J gene is TRBJ2-7, the V gene TRBV15; D might be TRBD2 (6 bases). V shed 5 bases and J shed 2 bases, with 22 bases lying between them. The CDR3 has 17 residues. CDR1 is LNHNV and CDR2 is YYDKDF in the germline V gene (reference sequence).

CDR3 in DNA: TGTGCCAGCACCCCGACTCCCCCGAGTAATGAGCAGTTCTTC. This sequence encodes CASTPTPPSNEQFF. The V call is TRBV5-5, the J call TRBJ2-1; D remains ambiguous. The CDR3 runs to 14 residues. The V end lost 6 bases, the J end lost 7 bases, and 17 bases lay between the germline ends. From germline, CDR1 is SGHKS and CDR2 YYEKEE (reference sequence).

In this sample, this clonotype turned up many times. The chain is built from TRBV10-3 and TRBJ2-3; 7 nucleotides agree with TRBD1. The CDR3 spans 15 residues. After removal of 9 bases from V and 0 bases from J, the junction contained 9 bases not matched to a gene. Per the germline V gene, CDR1 is ENHRY and CDR2 is SYGVKD. The CDR3 protein is CAIRTNRGSTDTQYF. The CDR3 bases are TGTGCCATTAGAACCAACAGGGGAAGCACAGATACGCAGTATTTT.

V and J are TRBV7-9 and TRBJ1-1; D is unclear. Germline V gives CDR1 SEHNR, CDR2 FQNEAQ (reference sequence). This CDR3 contains 12 residues. The V gene lost 8 bases and the J gene lost 4 bases, with 11 bases spanning the gap. CDR3: CASQFVGTEAFF. CDR3 in DNA: TGTGCCAGCCAGTTTGTTGGCACTGAAGCTTTCTTT.

This clonotype was counted ten times or more. The chain employs TRBV7-9 and TRBJ2-5, with D unclear. Germline V CDR1 and CDR2: SEHNR, FQNEAQ (reference sequence). Trimming took 4 bases from V and 5 from J, leaving 20 bases between them. CDR3 length: 16 residues. The CDR3 region is CASSSDVWQLQETQYF. For the CDR3, the DNA is TGTGCCAGCAGCTCAGACGTGTGGCAGTTGCAGGAGACCCAGTACTTC.

The chain couples TRBV4-3 to TRBJ1-5; 9 bases fit TRBD1. The CDR3 loop spans 17 amino acids. V was clipped by 4 bases and J by 0 bases; unmatched bases: 7. From germline, CDR1 is LGHNA and CDR2 YSLEER. Here the CDR3 reads CASSPGQGILSNQPQHF. CDR3 coding DNA: TGCGCCAGCAGCCCTGGACAGGGGATCCTTAGCAATCAGCCCCAGCATTTT.

The chain joins TRBV30 to TRBJ1-4; D ambiguous. Between the trimmed V and J ends, which lost 1 base and 3 bases, there was a span of 9 bases. The CDR3 loop spans 14 amino acids. CDR1 and CDR2 from the germline V gene are GTSNPN and SVGIG (reference sequence). The CDR3 region has the DNA TGTGCCTGGAGTGATGGCAGATCTAATGAAAAACTGTTTTTT. Its translation: CAWSDGRSNEKLFF.

This clonotype is judged large. The chain employs TRBV5-6 and TRBJ2-1; no definite D call. The CDR3 covers 13 residues. Germline V CDR1 and CDR2: SGHDT, YYEEEE. Trimming stripped 0 bases from V and 8 bases from J, with 9 bases between. The CDR3 sequence is CASSLVRGDEQFF. CDR3 nucleotide sequence: TGTGCCAGCAGCTTGGTCCGAGGCGATGAGCAGTTCTTC.

The J gene is TRBJ2-3, the V gene TRBV2, with 7 bases aligning to TRBD2. Unmatched junction bases numbered 3, after V lost 4 bases and J lost 5 bases. Germline CDR1 SNHLY, CDR2 FYNNEI. The CDR3 loop spans 13 amino acids. The CDR3 here is CASSVREKDTQYF. For the CDR3, the DNA is TGTGCCAGCAGTGTGCGGGAGAAAGATACGCAGTATTTT.

This clonotype was seen a few times. The V gene is TRBV6-1, the J gene TRBJ2-7; 10 positions agree with TRBD2. Germline trimming cut 5 bases from V and 2 bases from J; bases unmatched to any gene: 0. Germline assignment: CDR1 MNHNS and CDR2 SASEGT. CDR3 length equals 13 residues. The CDR3 reads CASSSGRAYEQYF. CDR3 DNA sequence: TGTGCCAGCAGTAGCGGGAGGGCCTACGAGCAGTACTTC.

This chain uses TRBV10-3 with TRBJ1-1; D is ambiguous. CDR3 length: 16 residues. Trimming left V 5 bases short and J 4 bases short, with 20 bases between. Germline values: CDR1 ENHRY, CDR2 SYGVKD. The CDR3 protein is CAISSTPVGLGTEAFF. In DNA, the CDR3 is TGTGCCATCAGTTCGACCCCGGTCGGCCTGGGCACTGAAGCTTTCTTT.

The rearrangement uses TRBV28 and TRBJ1-1; D unresolved. Trimming left V 10 bases short and J 3 bases short, with 15 bases between. Germline V CDR1 and CDR2: MDHEN, SYDVKM. The CDR3 totals 13 residues. CDR3 in DNA: TGTGCCACCCACAGAAACGAGGACACTGAAGCTTTCTTT. Its protein is CATHRNEDTEAFF.

V and J are TRBV7-9 and TRBJ2-2; 7 positions agree with TRBD2. Looked up from germline, CDR1 is SEHNR and CDR2 is FQNEAQ (reference sequence). With 4 bases clipped from V and 7 bases from J, the junction kept 6 bases outside the gene matches. The CDR3 totals 14 residues. The CDR3 protein is CASSSGGSYGELFF. The CDR3 coding sequence is TGTGCCAGCAGCTCCGGGGGGAGCTACGGGGAGCTGTTTTTT.

V usage is TRBV4-1 and J usage is TRBJ2-1; D possibly uses TRBD1 or TRBD2 (5 bases each). V gave up 3 bases and J gave up 0 bases, with 12 bases separating them. The CDR3 contains 16 residues. Looked up from germline, CDR1 is MGHRA and CDR2 is YSYEKL. CDR3 in amino acids: CASSHGGSGSYNEQFF. CDR3 DNA sequence: TGCGCCAGCAGCCATGGGGGAAGCGGCTCCTACAATGAGCAGTTCTTC.

This clonotype was seen a few times. V and J are TRBV4-3 and TRBJ2-7; 7 bases fit TRBD2. The CDR3 totals 14 residues. The V gene's germline CDR1 is LGHNA and CDR2 YSLEER. The ends lost 3 bases at V and 5 bases at J; junction bases unmatched: 7. CDR3 nucleotide sequence: TGCGCCAGCAGCCAGGGACTACCCTCTAACGAGCAGTACTTC. Translation: CASSQGLPSNEQYF.